This T cell receptor beta chain was captured by sequencing in a study of OX40 agonist ivuxolimab in advanced cancers. Study findings and constraints: Certain nonresponding patients likewise had low normalized T-cell clonal expansion. Researchers report that CD8+ T cells had, on average, more expanded clones than CD4+.

About this clone itself: Its cognate antigen is unknown.

CDR1 is SGHDT and CDR2 is YYEEEE in the germline V gene. The germline V and J ends were trimmed by 1 base and 1 base, with 5 bases remaining between them. The CDR3 totals 13 residues. Clones were read by immunoSEQ multiplex PCR, and TCRdb kept only the in-frame ones, dropping some. The sample lists 70,000 to 80,000 clones, around 94% occurring once. The source was CD4+ or CD8+ T cells sorted from blood, collected in a trial of the OX40 agonist ivuxolimab. The chain uses TRBV5-6 and TRBJ1-2, with D unclear. The clonotype was recovered from an adult with an advanced solid tumor such as melanoma, head and neck, liver or kidney cancer. The CDR3 region is CASSLTVNYGYTF. In DNA, the CDR3 is TGTGCCAGCAGCTTGACGGTTAACTATGGCTACACCTTC.